The entry below describes one TCR beta chain. As yet, its antigen is unknown. V gave up 3 bases and J gave up 5 bases, with 16 bases separating them. Per the germline V gene, CDR1 is DFQATT and CDR2 is SNEGSKA (reference sequence). The CDR3 loop spans 14 amino acids. For TCRbeta, the library was prepared with unique molecular identifiers. TCRdb re-derived calls from the PCR reads in MiXCR, one entry per CDR3 protein. The sample comprises hundreds of thousands of distinct CDR3 sequences, around 13% of which are singletons, and 0.75% to 0.85% rests with the top ten. This entry is derived from a study of T-cell reconstitution after alpha-beta-depleted transplantation in children. Broader study findings: It was newly produced T cells that mostly accounted for T-cell counts and diversity one year after transplant. Alpha-beta T cells about two months after transplant reportedly derived from several hundred expanded graft clones. Surviving recipient cells, namely T cells and thymic progenitors, were the source of high day-60 TCRbeta diversity in some patients.

This TCR derives from a girl aged 2 to 10 with congenital amegakaryocytic thrombocytopenia, due to receive a stem cell transplant. The sequenced sample was PBMCs, obtained before TCRalphabeta/CD19-depleted stem cell transplant. The chain uses TRBV20-1 and TRBJ2-5; no reliable D call. The CDR3 bases are TGCAGTGCTAGGGGGAATGGAAATAGGGAGACCCAGTACTTC. Translation: CSARGNGNRETQYF.